This T cell receptor (beta chain) stems from a study of OX40 agonist ivuxolimab in advanced cancers. Whole-study context: It was permissible to have had prior anti-PD-1, anti-PD-L1 or anti-CTLA-4 therapy, and approximately 38% had some.

Whole-study results and caveats: Doses of 0.1 to 3.0 mg/kg were accompanied by clonal expansion of CD4+ and CD8+ blood T cells by week 6. Compared with CD4+, CD8+ T cells on average had more expanded clones.

As concerns this clone: Its antigen is still unknown.

Using immunoSEQ multiplex PCR, the repertoire was profiled, and TCRdb retains in-frame clones only, with some absent. This sample has 54,000 or so clones; about 80% occur once, and the top ten carry roughly 1.9%. Sequenced material: CD4+ or CD8+ T cells sorted from blood, taken in a trial of the OX40 agonist ivuxolimab. The sequence was obtained from an adult with an advanced solid tumor such as melanoma, head and neck, liver or kidney cancer.

In DNA form, the CDR3 reads TGTGCCAGCTCACCACGCCTGGGGCCAAATGAAAAACTGTTTTTT. This codes for CASSPRLGPNEKLFF. The chain is built from TRBV18 and TRBJ1-4, with a tentative D call TRBD1 (5 bases). The CDR3 contains 15 residues. CDR1 is KGHSH, CDR2 LQKENI, per germline. Trimming took off 1 base at V and 5 bases at J, with 11 bases between the two ends.